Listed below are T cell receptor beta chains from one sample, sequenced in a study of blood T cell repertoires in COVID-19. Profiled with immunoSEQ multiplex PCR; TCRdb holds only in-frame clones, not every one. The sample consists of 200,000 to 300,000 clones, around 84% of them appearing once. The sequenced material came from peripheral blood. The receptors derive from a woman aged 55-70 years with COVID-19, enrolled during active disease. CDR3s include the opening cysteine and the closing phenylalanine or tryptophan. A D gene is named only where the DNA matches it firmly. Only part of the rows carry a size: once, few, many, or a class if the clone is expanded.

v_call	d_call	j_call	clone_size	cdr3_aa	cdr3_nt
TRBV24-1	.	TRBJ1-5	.	CATSDPRAGQPQHF	TGTGCCACCAGTGACCCCAGGGCCGGGCAGCCCCAGCATTTT
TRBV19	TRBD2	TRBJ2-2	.	CASSPTTGGGELFF	TGTGCCAGTAGCCCCACTACGGGAGGCGGGGAGCTGTTTTTT
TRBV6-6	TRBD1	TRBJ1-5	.	CASSSGQGSGNQPQHF	TGTGCCAGCAGTTCGGGACAGGGGTCCGGCAATCAGCCCCAGCATTTT
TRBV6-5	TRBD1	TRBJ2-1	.	CASSFDRGSGNEQFF	TGTGCCAGCAGCTTCGACAGGGGTTCGGGCAATGAGCAGTTCTTC
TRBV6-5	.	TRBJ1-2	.	CASSYELHYGYTF	TGTGCCAGCAGTTACGAGTTGCACTATGGCTACACCTTC
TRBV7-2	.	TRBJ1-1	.	CASSVKAGAEAFF	TGTGCCAGCAGCGTAAAGGCAGGGGCTGAAGCTTTCTTT
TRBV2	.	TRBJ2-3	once	CASSLVTDTQYF	TGTGCCAGCAGTTTAGTAACAGATACGCAGTATTTT
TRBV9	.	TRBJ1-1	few	CASSTDGRRNTEAFF	TGTGCCAGCAGCACCGATGGCAGGCGGAACACTGAAGCTTTCTTT
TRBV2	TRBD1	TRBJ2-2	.	CASRKGQGAIGELFF	TGTGCCAGCAGGAAAGGACAGGGGGCAATCGGGGAGCTGTTTTTT
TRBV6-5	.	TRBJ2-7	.	CASRSTGGEQYF	TGTGCCAGCAGATCCACAGGTGGCGAGCAGTACTTC
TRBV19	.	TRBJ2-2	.	CASRGGASQNTGELFF	TGTGCCAGTCGAGGGGGGGCTAGCCAAAACACCGGGGAGCTGTTTTTT
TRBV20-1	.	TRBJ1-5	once	CSASGWGGSNQPQHF	TGCAGTGCTAGTGGTTGGGGGGGGAGCAATCAGCCCCAGCATTTT
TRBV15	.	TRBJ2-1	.	CATSRAFERRYNEQFF	TGTGCCACCAGCAGGGCCTTCGAGCGGCGTTACAATGAGCAGTTCTTC
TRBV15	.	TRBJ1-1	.	CATSRGTEVVAFF	TGTGCCACCAGCAGAGGGACAGAGGTGGTAGCTTTCTTT
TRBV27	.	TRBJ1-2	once	CASSLTPRGYGYTF	TGTGCCAGCAGTTTAACTCCTCGGGGGTATGGCTACACCTTC
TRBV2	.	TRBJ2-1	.	CASSELEQVKREFF	TGTGCCAGCAGTGAACTAGAACAGGTCAAACGGGAGTTCTTC
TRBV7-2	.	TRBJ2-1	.	CASSLTTSSYNEQFF	TGTGCCAGCAGCCTTACGACTAGCTCCTACAATGAGCAGTTCTTC
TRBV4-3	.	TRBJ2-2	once	CASSQRRDTSNTGELFF	TGCGCCAGCAGCCAGCGTCGGGACACGTCGAACACCGGGGAGCTGTTTTTT
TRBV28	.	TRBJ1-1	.	CASSRSEVGGTEAFF	TGTGCCAGCAGCAGATCTGAGGTGGGAGGCACTGAAGCTTTCTTT
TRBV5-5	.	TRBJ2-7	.	CASSLAEDSFSYEQYF	TGTGCCAGCAGCTTGGCAGAAGACAGTTTCTCCTACGAGCAGTACTTC
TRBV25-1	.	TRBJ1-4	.	CASSEGKSGGNEKLFF	TGTGCCAGCAGTGAAGGAAAATCGGGAGGAAATGAAAAACTGTTTTTT
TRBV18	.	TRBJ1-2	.	CASSPMGQSEGYTF	TGTGCCAGCTCACCCATGGGACAAAGCGAGGGCTACACCTTC
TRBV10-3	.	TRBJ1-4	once	CAISESAVSGGNEKLFF	TGTGCCATCAGTGAGTCTGCGGTATCTGGCGGTAATGAAAAACTGTTTTTT
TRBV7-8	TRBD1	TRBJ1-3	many	CASSRQGAGDTIYF	TGTGCCAGCAGCCGCCAGGGGGCAGGGGACACCATATATTTT
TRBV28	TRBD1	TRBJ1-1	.	CASRQTGAIEAFF	TGTGCCAGCAGACAAACAGGGGCCATTGAAGCTTTCTTT
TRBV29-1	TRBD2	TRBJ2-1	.	CSVEGTSGVSYNEQFF	TGCAGCGTTGAAGGGACTAGCGGGGTCTCCTACAATGAGCAGTTCTTC
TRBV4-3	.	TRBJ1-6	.	CASSREVRGNSPLHF	TGCGCCAGCAGCCGAGAAGTACGAGGAAATTCACCCCTCCACTTT
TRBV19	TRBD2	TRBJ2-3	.	CASSMGRVPATDTQYF	TGTGCCAGTAGTATGGGGAGGGTACCGGCCACAGATACGCAGTATTTT
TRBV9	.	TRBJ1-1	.	CASSVVAENTEAFF	TGTGCCAGCAGCGTAGTAGCGGAGAACACTGAAGCTTTCTTT
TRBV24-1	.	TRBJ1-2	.	CATSATGGEPQGQEGYTF	TGTGCCACCAGTGCCACTGGGGGAGAACCTCAGGGGCAAGAAGGCTACACCTTC
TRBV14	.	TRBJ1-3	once	CASSQGVSGNTIYF	TGTGCCAGCAGCCAGGGAGTTTCTGGAAACACCATATATTTT
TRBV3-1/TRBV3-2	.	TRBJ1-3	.	CASSPRYLTRSGNTIYF	TGTGCCAGCAGTCCCAGATACTTGACTCGCTCTGGAAACACCATATATTTT
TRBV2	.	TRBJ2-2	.	CASSEDRGGTGELFF	TGTGCCAGCAGTGAAGACAGGGGGGGCACCGGGGAGCTGTTTTTT
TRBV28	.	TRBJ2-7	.	CASIGGIAREQYF	TGTGCCAGCATTGGCGGGATTGCGCGGGAGCAGTACTTC
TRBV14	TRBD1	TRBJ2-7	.	CASSQAIRDRRNHEQYF	TGTGCCAGCAGCCAAGCAATCCGGGACAGGCGGAACCACGAGCAGTACTTC
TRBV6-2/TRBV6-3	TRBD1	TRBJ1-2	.	CASSSTSGTGWFSDGYTF	TGTGCCAGCAGTTCAACGTCCGGGACAGGTTGGTTCTCCGATGGCTACACCTTC
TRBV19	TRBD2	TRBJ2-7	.	CASSPILAGVYEQYF	TGTGCCAGTAGTCCAATCCTAGCGGGGGTCTACGAGCAGTACTTC
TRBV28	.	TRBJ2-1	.	CASSLNSNEQFF	TGTGCCAGCAGTTTGAACAGCAATGAGCAGTTCTTC
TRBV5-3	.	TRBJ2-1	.	CARSLAASIEQFF	TGTGCCAGAAGCTTGGCAGCGTCCATCGAGCAGTTCTTC
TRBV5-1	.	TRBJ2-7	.	CASSLGMRGGNSYEQYF	TGCGCCAGCAGCTTGGGGATGCGGGGAGGTAACTCCTACGAGCAGTACTTC
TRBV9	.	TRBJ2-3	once	CASSRVGVQADTQYF	TGTGCCAGCAGCCGAGTTGGGGTACAGGCAGATACGCAGTATTTT